This TCR beta chain was retrieved from a study of blood T cell repertoires in COVID-19. Turning to the study itself: Italy, Spain and the United States were the sources of the convalescent and acute COVID-19 samples.

TCRdb's copy holds only in-frame clones and misses some; the assay was immunoSEQ multiplex PCR. The table lists fewer than 200,000 clones, roughly four fifths of them singletons, with 7.3% in the top ten. The CDR3 extends over 13 amino acids. Trimming removed 2 bases at V and 7 bases at J, with 7 bases between. CDR1 SGHDT and CDR2 YYEEEE come from the germline V gene. This rearrangement joins TRBV5-6 to TRBJ1-6, with a tentative D call TRBD1 (5 bases). This TCR derives from a middle-aged man who had recovered from COVID-19. Sample: PBMCs or T cells enriched from blood (not recorded which). The CDR3 DNA reads as TGTGCCAGCAGCTTACCAGGGAATTCACCCCTCCACTTT. Its translation: CASSLPGNSPLHF.